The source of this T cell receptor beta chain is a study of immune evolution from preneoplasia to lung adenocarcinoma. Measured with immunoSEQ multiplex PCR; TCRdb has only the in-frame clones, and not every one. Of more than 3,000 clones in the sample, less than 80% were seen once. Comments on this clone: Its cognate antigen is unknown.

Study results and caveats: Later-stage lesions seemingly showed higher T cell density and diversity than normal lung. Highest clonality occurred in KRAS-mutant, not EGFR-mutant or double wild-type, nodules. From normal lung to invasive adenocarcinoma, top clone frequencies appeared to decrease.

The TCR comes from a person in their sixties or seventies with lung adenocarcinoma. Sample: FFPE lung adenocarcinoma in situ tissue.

The CDR3 spells CASSPHPPGLNTEAFF. The CDR3 DNA reads TGTGCCAGCTCACCACACCCTCCCGGGCTCAACACTGAAGCTTTCTTT. This chain connects TRBV18 to TRBJ1-1; D uncertain. V was pared by 1 base and J by 2 bases, with 14 bases between. There are 16 residues in the CDR3. The germline CDR1 and CDR2 sequences are KGHSH and LQKENI.